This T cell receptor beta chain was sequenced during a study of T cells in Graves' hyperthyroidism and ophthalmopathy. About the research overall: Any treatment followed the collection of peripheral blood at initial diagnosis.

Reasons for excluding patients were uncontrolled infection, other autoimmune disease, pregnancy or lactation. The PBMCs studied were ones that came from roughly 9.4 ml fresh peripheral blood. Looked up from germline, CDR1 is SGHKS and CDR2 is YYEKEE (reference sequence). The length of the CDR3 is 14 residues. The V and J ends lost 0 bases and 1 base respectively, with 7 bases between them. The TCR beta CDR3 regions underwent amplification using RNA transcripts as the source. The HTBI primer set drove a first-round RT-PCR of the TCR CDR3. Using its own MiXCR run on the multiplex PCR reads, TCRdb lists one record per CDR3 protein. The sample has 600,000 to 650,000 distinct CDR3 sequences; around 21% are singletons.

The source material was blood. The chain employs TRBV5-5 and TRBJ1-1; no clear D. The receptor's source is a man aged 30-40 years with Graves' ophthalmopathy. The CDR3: CASSLDPKNTEAFF. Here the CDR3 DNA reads TGTGCCAGCAGCTTGGATCCGAAGAACACTGAAGCTTTCTTT.